This entry concerns a single T cell receptor beta chain. Its target is not known. The entry originates in a study of T cell responses to AZD1222 COVID-19 vaccine. Study-wide findings and caveats: Spike-specific TCR repertoires showed rising breadth and depth after two AZD1222 doses. Nearly half of spike-specific TCRs reportedly go after variant regions that carry no mutations.

V shed 0 bases and J shed 10 bases, with 13 bases lying between them. The CDR3 spans 15 residues. The V gene's germline CDR1 is MNHEY and CDR2 SVGAGI. The data were produced by immunoSEQ multiplex PCR, yet TCRdb's version contains in-frame clones alone and is incomplete. Of 150,000 to 200,000 clones detected, 85% to 95% appear once; the ten largest clones hold roughly 2.3%. This clonotype originated in an adult in good health. The gene calls are TRBV6-5 and TRBJ1-6, with D tentatively TRBD1 (5 bases). The sample in question was peripheral blood, obtained on day 0 of AZD1222 vaccination. In DNA form, the CDR3 reads TGTGCCAGCAGTTACTCTCAGGGTCAAGGCTCACCCCTCCACTTT. It is translated as CASSYSQGQGSPLHF.